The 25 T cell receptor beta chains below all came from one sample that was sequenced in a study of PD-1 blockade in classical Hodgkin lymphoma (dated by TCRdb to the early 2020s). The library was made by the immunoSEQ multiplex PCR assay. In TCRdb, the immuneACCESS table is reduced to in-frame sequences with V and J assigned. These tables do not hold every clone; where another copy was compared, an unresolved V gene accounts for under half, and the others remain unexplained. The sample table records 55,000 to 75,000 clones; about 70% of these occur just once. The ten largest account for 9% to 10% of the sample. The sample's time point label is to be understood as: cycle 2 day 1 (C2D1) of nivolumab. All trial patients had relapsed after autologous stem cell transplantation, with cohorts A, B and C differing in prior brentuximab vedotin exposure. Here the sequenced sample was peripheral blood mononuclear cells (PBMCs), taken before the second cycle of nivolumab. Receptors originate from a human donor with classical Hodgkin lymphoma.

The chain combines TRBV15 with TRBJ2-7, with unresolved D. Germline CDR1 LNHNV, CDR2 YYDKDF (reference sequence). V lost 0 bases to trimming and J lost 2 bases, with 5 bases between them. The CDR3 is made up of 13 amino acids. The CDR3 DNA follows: TGTGCCACCAGCAGAGAGGTTACCTACGAGCAGTACTTC. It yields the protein CATSREVTYEQYF.

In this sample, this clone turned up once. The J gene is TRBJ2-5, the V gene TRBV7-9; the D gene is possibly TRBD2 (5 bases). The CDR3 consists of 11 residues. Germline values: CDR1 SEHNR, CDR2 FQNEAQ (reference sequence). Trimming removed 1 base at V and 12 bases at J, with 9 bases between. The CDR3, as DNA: TGTGCCAGCAGCTTAGGGCAGGAGGAGTACTTC. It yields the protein CASSLGQEEYF. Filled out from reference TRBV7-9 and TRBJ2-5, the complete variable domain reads DTGVSQNPRHKITKRGQNVTFRCDPISEHNRLYWYRQTLGQGPEFLTYFQNEAQLEKSRLLSDRFSAERPKGSFSTLEIQRTEQGDSAMYLCASSLGQEEYFGPGTRLLVL.

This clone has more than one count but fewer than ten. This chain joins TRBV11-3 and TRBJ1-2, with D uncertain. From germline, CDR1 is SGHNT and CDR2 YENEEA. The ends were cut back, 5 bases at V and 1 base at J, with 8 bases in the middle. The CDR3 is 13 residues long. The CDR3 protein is CASSPGVNYGYTF. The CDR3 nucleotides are TGTGCCAGCAGCCCCGGGGTTAACTATGGCTACACCTTC.

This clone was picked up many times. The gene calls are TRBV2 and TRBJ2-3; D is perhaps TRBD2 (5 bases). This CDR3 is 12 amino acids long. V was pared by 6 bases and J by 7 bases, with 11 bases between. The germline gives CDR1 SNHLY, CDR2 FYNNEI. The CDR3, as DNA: TGTGCCAGCAGCGAGGAGGAAAATACGCAGTATTTT. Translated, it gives CASSEEENTQYF. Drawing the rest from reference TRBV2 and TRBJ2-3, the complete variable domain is EPEVTQTPSHQVTQMGQEVILRCVPISNHLYFYWYRQILGQKVEFLVSFYNNEISEKSEIFDDQFSVERPDGSNFTLKIRSTKLEDSAMYFCASSEEENTQYFGPGTRLTVL.

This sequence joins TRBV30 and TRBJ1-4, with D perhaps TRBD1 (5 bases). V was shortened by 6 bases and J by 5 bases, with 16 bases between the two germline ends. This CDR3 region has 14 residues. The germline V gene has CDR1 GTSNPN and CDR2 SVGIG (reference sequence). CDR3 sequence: CACNTPWGNEKLFF. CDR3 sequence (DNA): TGTGCCTGTAATACCCCTTGGGGGAATGAAAAACTGTTTTTT.

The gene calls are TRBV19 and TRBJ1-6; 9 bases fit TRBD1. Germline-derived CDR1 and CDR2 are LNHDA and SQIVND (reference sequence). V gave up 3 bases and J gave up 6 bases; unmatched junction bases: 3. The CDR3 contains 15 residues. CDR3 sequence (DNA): TGTGCCAGTAGTATCGGGACAGGGATTAATTCACCCCTCCACTTT. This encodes CASSIGTGINSPLHF.

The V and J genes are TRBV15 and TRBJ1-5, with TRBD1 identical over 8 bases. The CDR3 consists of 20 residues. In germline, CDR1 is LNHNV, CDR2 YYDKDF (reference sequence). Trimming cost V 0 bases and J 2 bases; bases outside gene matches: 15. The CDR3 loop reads CATSRDRDRGSMGGNQPQHF. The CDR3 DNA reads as TGTGCCACCAGCAGAGATCGAGACAGGGGTTCCATGGGAGGCAATCAGCCCCAGCATTTT.

CDR3 DNA: TGTGCCAGCAGCCCGGCGAGGACAGGAAAGGAGACCCAGTACTTC. Its protein is CASSPARTGKETQYF. The chain joins TRBV5-6 to TRBJ2-5; 7 nucleotides line up with TRBD1. With V trimmed by 4 bases and J by 5 bases, 11 bases remained unmatched. CDR1 and CDR2 (germline): SGHDT, YYEEEE. The CDR3 runs to 15 residues.

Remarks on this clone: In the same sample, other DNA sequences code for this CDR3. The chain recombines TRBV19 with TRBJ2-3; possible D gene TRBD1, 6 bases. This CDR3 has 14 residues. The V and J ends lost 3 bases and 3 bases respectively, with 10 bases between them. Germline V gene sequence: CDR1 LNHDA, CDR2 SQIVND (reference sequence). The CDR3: CASSIGQGTDTQYF. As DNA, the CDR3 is TGTGCCAGTAGTATTGGGCAGGGGACAGATACGCAGTATTTT.

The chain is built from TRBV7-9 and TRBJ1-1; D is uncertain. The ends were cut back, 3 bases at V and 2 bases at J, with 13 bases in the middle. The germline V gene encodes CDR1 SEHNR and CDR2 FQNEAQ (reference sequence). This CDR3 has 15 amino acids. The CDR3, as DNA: TGTGCCAGCAGCTTTCCCCCTACACGAAACACTGAAGCTTTCTTT. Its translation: CASSFPPTRNTEAFF. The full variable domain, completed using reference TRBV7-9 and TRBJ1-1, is DTGVSQNPRHKITKRGQNVTFRCDPISEHNRLYWYRQTLGQGPEFLTYFQNEAQLEKSRLLSDRFSAERPKGSFSTLEIQRTEQGDSAMYLCASSFPPTRNTEAFFGQGTRLTVV.

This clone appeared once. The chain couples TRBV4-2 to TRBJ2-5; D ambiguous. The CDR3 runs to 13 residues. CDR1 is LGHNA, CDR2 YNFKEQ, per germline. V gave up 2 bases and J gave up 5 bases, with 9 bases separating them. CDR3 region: CASSQSVGETQYF. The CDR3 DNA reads TGTGCCAGCAGCCAATCGGTGGGGGAGACCCAGTACTTC.

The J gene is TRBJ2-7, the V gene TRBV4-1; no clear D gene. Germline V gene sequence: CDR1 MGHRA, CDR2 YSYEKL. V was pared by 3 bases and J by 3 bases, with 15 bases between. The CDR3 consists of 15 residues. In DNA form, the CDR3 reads TGCGCCAGCAGCCAGGAGACCTACACTCACTACGAGCAGTACTTC. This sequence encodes CASSQETYTHYEQYF.

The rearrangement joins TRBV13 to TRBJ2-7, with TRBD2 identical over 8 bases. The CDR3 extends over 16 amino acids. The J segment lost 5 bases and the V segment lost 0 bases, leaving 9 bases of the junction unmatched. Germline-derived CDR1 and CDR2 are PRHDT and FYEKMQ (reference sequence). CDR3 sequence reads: CASSLGSGLVGDEQYF. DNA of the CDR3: TGTGCCAGCAGCTTAGGATCGGGACTAGTAGGTGACGAGCAGTACTTC.

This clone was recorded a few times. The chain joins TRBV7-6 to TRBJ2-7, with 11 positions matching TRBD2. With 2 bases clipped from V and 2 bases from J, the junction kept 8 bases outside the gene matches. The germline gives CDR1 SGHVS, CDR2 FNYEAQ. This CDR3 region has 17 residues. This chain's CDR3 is CASSLLSGGAEAYEQYF. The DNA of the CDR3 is TGTGCCAGCAGCTTACTTAGCGGGGGGGCGGAAGCCTACGAGCAGTACTTC.

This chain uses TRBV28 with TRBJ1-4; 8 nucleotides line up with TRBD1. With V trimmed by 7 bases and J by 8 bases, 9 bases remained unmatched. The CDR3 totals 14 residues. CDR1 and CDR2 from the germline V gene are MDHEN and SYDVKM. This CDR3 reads CASTTTGAGEKLFF. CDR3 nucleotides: TGTGCCAGCACCACGACAGGGGCGGGGGAAAAACTGTTTTTT.

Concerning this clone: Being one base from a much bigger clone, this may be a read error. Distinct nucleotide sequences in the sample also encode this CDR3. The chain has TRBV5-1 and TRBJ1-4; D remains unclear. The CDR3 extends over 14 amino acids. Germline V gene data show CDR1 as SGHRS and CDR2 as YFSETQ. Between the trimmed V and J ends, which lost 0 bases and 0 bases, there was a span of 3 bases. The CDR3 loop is CASSLGTTNEKLFF. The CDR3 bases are TGCGCCAGCAGCTTGGGCACAACTAATGAAAAACTGTTTTTT.

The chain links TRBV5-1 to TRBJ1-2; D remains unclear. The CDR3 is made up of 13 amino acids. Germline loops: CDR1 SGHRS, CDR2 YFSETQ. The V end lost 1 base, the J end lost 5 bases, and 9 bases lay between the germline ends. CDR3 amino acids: CASSLKETYGYTF. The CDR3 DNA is TGCGCCAGCAGCTTGAAGGAGACTTATGGCTACACCTTC.

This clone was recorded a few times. The chain's CDR3 is CASSLADRDGYTF. The CDR3 DNA reads as TGTGCCAGCAGCTTAGCGGACAGGGATGGCTACACCTTC. The chain carries TRBV7-9 and TRBJ1-2, with 8 bases that match TRBD1. Germline assignment: CDR1 SEHNR and CDR2 FQNEAQ (reference sequence). The V segment lost 0 bases and the J segment 6 bases; nucleotides outside the gene matches: 0. The CDR3 has 13 residues.

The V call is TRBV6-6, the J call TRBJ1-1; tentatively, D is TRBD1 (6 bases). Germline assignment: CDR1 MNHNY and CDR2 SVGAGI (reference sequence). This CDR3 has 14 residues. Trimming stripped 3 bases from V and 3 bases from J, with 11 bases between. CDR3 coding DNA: TGTGCCAGCAGTTATTTCAACAGGGACACTGAAGCTTTCTTT. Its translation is CASSYFNRDTEAFF.

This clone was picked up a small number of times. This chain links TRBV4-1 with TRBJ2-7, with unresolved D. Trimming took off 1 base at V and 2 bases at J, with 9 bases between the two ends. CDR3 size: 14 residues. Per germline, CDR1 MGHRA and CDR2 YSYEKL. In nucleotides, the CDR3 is TGCGCCAGCAGCCAAGGAGCAGAGGCCTACGAGCAGTACTTC. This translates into CASSQGAEAYEQYF.

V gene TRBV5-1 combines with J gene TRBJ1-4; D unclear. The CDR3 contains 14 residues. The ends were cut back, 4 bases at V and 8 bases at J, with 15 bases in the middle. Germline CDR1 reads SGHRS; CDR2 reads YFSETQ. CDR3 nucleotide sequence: TGCGCCAGCAGCGTCGACCCGAATCAAGAAAAACTGTTTTTT. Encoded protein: CASSVDPNQEKLFF.

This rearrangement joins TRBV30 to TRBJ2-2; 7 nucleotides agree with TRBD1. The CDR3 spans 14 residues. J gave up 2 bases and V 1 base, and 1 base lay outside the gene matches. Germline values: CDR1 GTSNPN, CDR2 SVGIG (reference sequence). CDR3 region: CAWSEGGNTGELFF. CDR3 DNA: TGTGCCTGGAGTGAAGGGGGCAACACCGGGGAGCTGTTTTTT.

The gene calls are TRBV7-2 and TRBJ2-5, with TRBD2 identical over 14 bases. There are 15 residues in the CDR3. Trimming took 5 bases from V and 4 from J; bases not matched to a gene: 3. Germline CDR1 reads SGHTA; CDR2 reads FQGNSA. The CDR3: CASSIGLAGGETQYF. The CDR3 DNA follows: TGTGCCAGCAGCATTGGACTAGCGGGAGGAGAGACCCAGTACTTC.

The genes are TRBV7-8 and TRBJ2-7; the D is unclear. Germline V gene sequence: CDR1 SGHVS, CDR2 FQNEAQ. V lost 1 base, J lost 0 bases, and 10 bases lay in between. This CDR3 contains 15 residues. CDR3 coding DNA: TGTGCCAGCAGCTTAGGGGCAGGTAGCTCCTACGAGCAGTACTTC. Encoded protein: CASSLGAGSSYEQYF.

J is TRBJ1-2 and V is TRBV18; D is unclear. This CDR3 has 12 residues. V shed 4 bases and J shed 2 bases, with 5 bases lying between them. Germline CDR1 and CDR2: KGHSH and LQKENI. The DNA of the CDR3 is TGTGCCAGCTCACACGACAACTATGGCTACACCTTC. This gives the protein CASSHDNYGYTF.